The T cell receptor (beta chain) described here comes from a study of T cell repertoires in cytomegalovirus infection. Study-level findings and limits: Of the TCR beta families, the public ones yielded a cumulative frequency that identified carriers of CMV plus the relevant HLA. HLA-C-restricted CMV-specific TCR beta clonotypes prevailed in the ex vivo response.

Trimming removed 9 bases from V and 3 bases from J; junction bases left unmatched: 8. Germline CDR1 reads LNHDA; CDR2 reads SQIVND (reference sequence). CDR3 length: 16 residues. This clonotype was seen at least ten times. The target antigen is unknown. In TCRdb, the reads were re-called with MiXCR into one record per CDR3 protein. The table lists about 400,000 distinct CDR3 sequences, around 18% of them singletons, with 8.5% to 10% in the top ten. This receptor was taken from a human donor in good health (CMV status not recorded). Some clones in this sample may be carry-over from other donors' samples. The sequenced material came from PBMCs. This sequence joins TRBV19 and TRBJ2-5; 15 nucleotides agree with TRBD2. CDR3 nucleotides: TGTGCCAGCAGAGACGGACTAGCGGGAGGGGAAGAGACCCAGTACTTC. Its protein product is CASRDGLAGGEETQYF.